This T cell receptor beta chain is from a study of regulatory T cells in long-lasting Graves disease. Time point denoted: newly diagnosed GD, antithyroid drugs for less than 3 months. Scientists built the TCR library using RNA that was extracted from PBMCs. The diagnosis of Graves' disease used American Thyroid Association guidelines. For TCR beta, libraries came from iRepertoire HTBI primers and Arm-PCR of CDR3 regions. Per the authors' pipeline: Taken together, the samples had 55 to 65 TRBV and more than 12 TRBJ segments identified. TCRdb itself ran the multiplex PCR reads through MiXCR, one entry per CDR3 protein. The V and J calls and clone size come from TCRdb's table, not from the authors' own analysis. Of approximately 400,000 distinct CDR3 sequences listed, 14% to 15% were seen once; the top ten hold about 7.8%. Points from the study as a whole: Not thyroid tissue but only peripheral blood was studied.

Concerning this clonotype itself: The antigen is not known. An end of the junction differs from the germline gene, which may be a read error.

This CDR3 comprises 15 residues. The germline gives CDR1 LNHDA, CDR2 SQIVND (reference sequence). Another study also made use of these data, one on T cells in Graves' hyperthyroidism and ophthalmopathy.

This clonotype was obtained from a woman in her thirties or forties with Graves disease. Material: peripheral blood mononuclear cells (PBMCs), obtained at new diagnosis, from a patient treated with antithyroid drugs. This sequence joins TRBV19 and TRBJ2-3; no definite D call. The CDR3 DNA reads TGTGCCAGCAGTACGGGCGCAGGAAATACAGATACGCAGTATTTT. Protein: CASSTGAGNTDTQYF.